The rows below give T cell receptor beta chains drawn from one sample of a study of TIL therapy for anti-PD-1-resistant metastatic lung cancer. Assay: immunoSEQ multiplex PCR; the TCRdb copy retains only in-frame clones and omits some. Of about 49,000 clones in the sample, 79% were seen once. The source was blood, collected at baseline. These receptors all come from a man aged 65 to 79 with non-small cell lung cancer. Both conserved end residues are part of each CDR3. The order of the fields is CDR3 DNA, CDR3 protein, clone size, J gene, D gene, V gene. D genes are given only for firm matches. Where a row states a size, it is once, few, many or the class of an expanded clone; other rows omit it.

CDR3 DNA: TGTGCCAGCAGCTTAAACAGGGGCGAAGGCTATGGCTACACCTTC; CDR3 protein: CASSLNRGEGYGYTF; clone size: .; J gene: TRBJ1-2; D gene: TRBD1; V gene: TRBV5-8
CDR3 DNA: TGTGCCAGCAGCCAAGGCGTGAACACTGAAGCTTTCTTT; CDR3 protein: CASSQGVNTEAFF; clone size: .; J gene: TRBJ1-1; D gene: .; V gene: TRBV14
CDR3 DNA: TGCAGCGTTGTTGGCAGAGATCAAGAGACCCAGTACTTC; CDR3 protein: CSVVGRDQETQYF; clone size: .; J gene: TRBJ2-5; D gene: .; V gene: TRBV29-1
CDR3 DNA: TGTGCCAGCAGCTTAGGGTTCTCCCGGGACAGGGATCTCCATGAGCAGTTCTTC; CDR3 protein: CASSLGFSRDRDLHEQFF; clone size: few; J gene: TRBJ2-1; D gene: TRBD1; V gene: TRBV13
CDR3 DNA: TGTGCCAGCAGTTCCCCCCCGGACGAGCAGTACTTC; CDR3 protein: CASSSPPDEQYF; clone size: .; J gene: TRBJ2-7; D gene: .; V gene: TRBV27
CDR3 DNA: TGTGCCAGCTCACCCCAGTACCAAGAGACCCAGTACTTC; CDR3 protein: CASSPQYQETQYF; clone size: .; J gene: TRBJ2-5; D gene: .; V gene: TRBV18
CDR3 DNA: TGTGCCAGCAGAATGCCGGGGCCTGAGGCTGAAGCTTTCTTT; CDR3 protein: CASRMPGPEAEAFF; clone size: .; J gene: TRBJ1-1; D gene: .; V gene: TRBV27
CDR3 DNA: TGTGCCAGCAGCACCTCGACAGGGATTGGGGAGACCCAGTACTTC; CDR3 protein: CASSTSTGIGETQYF; clone size: .; J gene: TRBJ2-5; D gene: TRBD1; V gene: TRBV13
CDR3 DNA: TGTGCCAGCAGCTTAGGACGGACTTCGAGGACTGAAGCTTTCTTT; CDR3 protein: CASSLGRTSRTEAFF; clone size: .; J gene: TRBJ1-1; D gene: .; V gene: TRBV7-9
CDR3 DNA: TGTGCCAGCAGTCCCTTCAGGACTAGCGGGAGGTCGGATACGCAGTATTTT; CDR3 protein: CASSPFRTSGRSDTQYF; clone size: .; J gene: TRBJ2-3; D gene: TRBD2; V gene: TRBV28
CDR3 DNA: TGTGCCAGTAGTCCCGAGACTTTCACTGAAGCTTTCTTT; CDR3 protein: CASSPETFTEAFF; clone size: .; J gene: TRBJ1-1; D gene: .; V gene: TRBV19
CDR3 DNA: TGTGCCAGCAGTGTCAACAGGAGAAAATTAAAAATGAGCCCAGATGAAAAACTGTTTTTT; CDR3 protein: CASSVNRRKLKMSPDEKLFF; clone size: once; J gene: TRBJ1-4; D gene: .; V gene: TRBV2
CDR3 DNA: TGTGCCAGCAGACTACAGGAAAAACTGTTTTTT; CDR3 protein: CASRLQEKLFF; clone size: .; J gene: TRBJ1-4; D gene: .; V gene: TRBV5-8
CDR3 DNA: TGTGCCAGCACTCCGGACAGCTCCTATAATTCACCCCTCCACTTT; CDR3 protein: CASTPDSSYNSPLHF; clone size: .; J gene: TRBJ1-6; D gene: .; V gene: TRBV2
CDR3 DNA: TGTGCCAGCAGCCAATCGAATTCCGGGGGATGGCCCGGGGAGCTGTTTTTT; CDR3 protein: CASSQSNSGGWPGELFF; clone size: .; J gene: TRBJ2-2; D gene: .; V gene: TRBV4-2
CDR3 DNA: TGTGCCAGCAGTTTATCAGGAGAGACCTACAATGAGCAGTTCTTC; CDR3 protein: CASSLSGETYNEQFF; clone size: .; J gene: TRBJ2-1; D gene: .; V gene: TRBV27
CDR3 DNA: TGTGCCACCAGTTCCCTCTCGGCAACAGGACAGGGTTCCTACGAGCAGTACTTC; CDR3 protein: CATSSLSATGQGSYEQYF; clone size: once; J gene: TRBJ2-7; D gene: TRBD1; V gene: TRBV15
CDR3 DNA: TGTGCCAGCAGCAGTTACTCGGGAGCGGGCACAGATACGCAGTATTTT; CDR3 protein: CASSSYSGAGTDTQYF; clone size: .; J gene: TRBJ2-3; D gene: .; V gene: TRBV27
CDR3 DNA: TGCGCCAGCAGCTTCCAGGGGGCGGATGGTCAGCCCCAGCATTTT; CDR3 protein: CASSFQGADGQPQHF; clone size: .; J gene: TRBJ1-5; D gene: TRBD1; V gene: TRBV5-1
CDR3 DNA: TGTGCCAGCAGCTTAACTAGCGGTCCCTTTCATGAGCAGTTCTTC; CDR3 protein: CASSLTSGPFHEQFF; clone size: .; J gene: TRBJ2-1; D gene: TRBD2; V gene: TRBV7-9
CDR3 DNA: TGTGCCAGCAGCTCCGCCGGGACTAGCGGCACAGATACGCAGTATTTT; CDR3 protein: CASSSAGTSGTDTQYF; clone size: few; J gene: TRBJ2-3; D gene: TRBD2; V gene: TRBV28
CDR3 DNA: TGCAGCGTTGAGGCCCGGGGGGAGCTGTTTTTT; CDR3 protein: CSVEARGELFF; clone size: .; J gene: TRBJ2-2; D gene: .; V gene: TRBV29-1
CDR3 DNA: TGCGCCAGCAGCTTGAGCCCAGGCAATCAGCCCCAGCATTTT; CDR3 protein: CASSLSPGNQPQHF; clone size: .; J gene: TRBJ1-5; D gene: .; V gene: TRBV5-1
CDR3 DNA: TGTGCCAGCAGCCCCAGGCCGGGACAGTCCTATGGCTACACCTTC; CDR3 protein: CASSPRPGQSYGYTF; clone size: .; J gene: TRBJ1-2; D gene: TRBD1; V gene: TRBV11-1
CDR3 DNA: TGTGCCAGCAGCCAAGATACAAGCTCTGGGGCCAACGTCCTGACTTTC; CDR3 protein: CASSQDTSSGANVLTF; clone size: .; J gene: TRBJ2-6; D gene: .; V gene: TRBV4-2
CDR3 DNA: TGTGCCAGCAGCCCCGGTACCGGGACACAGCTTGACGAGCAGTACTTC; CDR3 protein: CASSPGTGTQLDEQYF; clone size: once; J gene: TRBJ2-7; D gene: .; V gene: TRBV6-6
CDR3 DNA: TGTGCCAGCAGATCTAGGGGTTCTTACGAGCAGTACTTC; CDR3 protein: CASRSRGSYEQYF; clone size: .; J gene: TRBJ2-7; D gene: .; V gene: TRBV27
CDR3 DNA: TGCAGCGTTGGTGGGGGGTCTGCCTACGAGCAGTACTTC; CDR3 protein: CSVGGGSAYEQYF; clone size: once; J gene: TRBJ2-7; D gene: .; V gene: TRBV29-1
CDR3 DNA: TGTGCCAGCAGCTTTTACCCCATGATAGAGAGCTCCTATAATTCACCCCTCCACTTT; CDR3 protein: CASSFYPMIESSYNSPLHF; clone size: .; J gene: TRBJ1-6; D gene: .; V gene: TRBV7-2
CDR3 DNA: TGTGCCAGTATATGGTTATATAGCAATCAGCCCCAGCATTTT; CDR3 protein: CASIWLYSNQPQHF; clone size: once; J gene: TRBJ1-5; D gene: .; V gene: TRBV19
CDR3 DNA: TGTGCCAGCAGTACACAGGGACAGGGGGCAGATACGCAGTATTTT; CDR3 protein: CASSTQGQGADTQYF; clone size: .; J gene: TRBJ2-3; D gene: TRBD1; V gene: TRBV6-1
CDR3 DNA: TGTGCCAGTAGTCCAGGGGAAAGGTGGGAGACCCAGTACTTC; CDR3 protein: CASSPGERWETQYF; clone size: .; J gene: TRBJ2-5; D gene: .; V gene: TRBV19
CDR3 DNA: TGTGCCAGCAGTTCAGGGCCGGGACAGACTACCTACTTC; CDR3 protein: CASSSGPGQTTYF; clone size: .; J gene: TRBJ2-7; D gene: TRBD1; V gene: TRBV5-5
CDR3 DNA: TGTGCCAGCTCACCACTACCGGGACTAGGACAGTACGAGCAGTACTTC; CDR3 protein: CASSPLPGLGQYEQYF; clone size: .; J gene: TRBJ2-7; D gene: TRBD2; V gene: TRBV18
CDR3 DNA: TGTGCCAGCAGTGAACCAGGGGGCAAATACGAGCAGTACTTC; CDR3 protein: CASSEPGGKYEQYF; clone size: .; J gene: TRBJ2-7; D gene: TRBD1; V gene: TRBV25-1
CDR3 DNA: TGTGCCAGCAGCCAAGAAGCGGGGCGGGGGAAAAGTTACGAGCAGTACTTC; CDR3 protein: CASSQEAGRGKSYEQYF; clone size: .; J gene: TRBJ2-7; D gene: TRBD2; V gene: TRBV4-2
CDR3 DNA: TGTGCCACCAGCAGAGGGGACGGTTCTAGCACAGATACGCAGTATTTT; CDR3 protein: CATSRGDGSSTDTQYF; clone size: .; J gene: TRBJ2-3; D gene: .; V gene: TRBV15
CDR3 DNA: TGTGCCAGCAGCGTACAGAGTCATTCCTCCTACAATGAGCAGTTCTTC; CDR3 protein: CASSVQSHSSYNEQFF; clone size: .; J gene: TRBJ2-1; D gene: .; V gene: TRBV9
CDR3 DNA: TGTGCCAGCAGTGAATCGGGACAGGCCTCCTACGAGCAGTACTTC; CDR3 protein: CASSESGQASYEQYF; clone size: .; J gene: TRBJ2-7; D gene: TRBD1; V gene: TRBV6-1
CDR3 DNA: TGCGCCAGCAGCTTGGAGGGAGGCAATGTGAGGGAGACCCAGTACTTC; CDR3 protein: CASSLEGGNVRETQYF; clone size: .; J gene: TRBJ2-5; D gene: .; V gene: TRBV5-1
CDR3 DNA: TGCGCCAGCAGCTGGGGACTAGAGACCGAGGAGCTGTTTTTT; CDR3 protein: CASSWGLETEELFF; clone size: .; J gene: TRBJ2-2; D gene: TRBD2; V gene: TRBV5-1
CDR3 DNA: TGTGCCAGCAGCTTGTTTACGGTCAGCAACACTGAAGCTTTCTTT; CDR3 protein: CASSLFTVSNTEAFF; clone size: .; J gene: TRBJ1-1; D gene: .; V gene: TRBV7-3
CDR3 DNA: TGTGCCAGCAGTTTACCGGGGCGCTCGGAGACCCAGTACTTC; CDR3 protein: CASSLPGRSETQYF; clone size: .; J gene: TRBJ2-5; D gene: .; V gene: TRBV28
CDR3 DNA: TGTGCCAGCAGTGTGCCCCGGGTTGGAACCTACGAGCAGTACTTC; CDR3 protein: CASSVPRVGTYEQYF; clone size: .; J gene: TRBJ2-7; D gene: .; V gene: TRBV6-5
CDR3 DNA: TGTGCCAGCAGCTCGCGGACTAGCGGGAGCCGGCTCTCTTCTGGGGCCAACGTCCTGACTTTC; CDR3 protein: CASSSRTSGSRLSSGANVLTF; clone size: .; J gene: TRBJ2-6; D gene: TRBD2; V gene: TRBV7-3
CDR3 DNA: TGTGCCTGCAGAGGCGCTAGCGGGAGGGCCGGAAACATTCAGTACTTC; CDR3 protein: CACRGASGRAGNIQYF; clone size: .; J gene: TRBJ2-4; D gene: TRBD2; V gene: TRBV30
CDR3 DNA: TGTGCCAGCAGCCAAGACACCGGGACTAGCGGGCTCAATGAGCAGTTCTTC; CDR3 protein: CASSQDTGTSGLNEQFF; clone size: few; J gene: TRBJ2-1; D gene: TRBD2; V gene: TRBV4-2
CDR3 DNA: TGTGCCAGCAGCTTAGAAGGGGATGGTACGCAGTATTTT; CDR3 protein: CASSLEGDGTQYF; clone size: .; J gene: TRBJ2-3; D gene: .; V gene: TRBV11-3